Sequencing of this T cell receptor (beta chain) was carried out in a study of blood T cell repertoires in COVID-19. At the level of the study: Sample material is recorded as cDNA or gDNA derived from T cells, B-cell-depleted T cells, or PBMCs.

In the original analysis: Estimated nucleated cell counts came from reference gene primer amplification. The repertoire was sequenced with immunoSEQ multiplex PCR; TCRdb's copy has only in-frame clones and lacks some. That table gives V, J and clone size, and the DNA gave D and trimming. The table records roughly 220,000 clones, about 86% of them present only once. Participant reports of clinical history set cohort assignment. CDR1 is SGHTA, CDR2 FQGNSA, per germline. V was pared by 1 base and J by 4 bases, with 6 bases of the junction left unmatched. This CDR3 has 16 residues. The sequenced sample was PBMCs or T cells enriched from blood (not recorded which). The TCR originated in a middle-aged woman with acute COVID-19. The chain joins TRBV7-2 to TRBJ2-2; 7 positions agree with TRBD2. CDR3 sequence (DNA): TGTGCCAGCAGCTTAGTTCGCGGGAGCCCCACCGGGGAGCTGTTTTTT. Translated, it gives CASSLVRGSPTGELFF.